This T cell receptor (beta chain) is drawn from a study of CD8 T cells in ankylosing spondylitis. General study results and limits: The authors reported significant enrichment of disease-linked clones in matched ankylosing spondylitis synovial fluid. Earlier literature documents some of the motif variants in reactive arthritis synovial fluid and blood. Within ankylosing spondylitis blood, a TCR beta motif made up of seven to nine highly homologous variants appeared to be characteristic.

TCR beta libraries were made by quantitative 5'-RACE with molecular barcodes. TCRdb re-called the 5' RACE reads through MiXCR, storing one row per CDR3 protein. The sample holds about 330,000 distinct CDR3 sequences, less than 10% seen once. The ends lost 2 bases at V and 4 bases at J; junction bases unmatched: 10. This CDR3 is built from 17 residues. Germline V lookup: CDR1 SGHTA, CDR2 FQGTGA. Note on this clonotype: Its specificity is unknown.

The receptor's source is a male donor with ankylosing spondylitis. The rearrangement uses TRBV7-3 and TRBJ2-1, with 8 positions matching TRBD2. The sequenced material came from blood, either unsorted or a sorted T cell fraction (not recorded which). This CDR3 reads CASSLVGASGLYNEQFF. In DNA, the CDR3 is TGTGCCAGCAGCTTAGTCGGGGCTAGCGGGCTATACAATGAGCAGTTCTTC.